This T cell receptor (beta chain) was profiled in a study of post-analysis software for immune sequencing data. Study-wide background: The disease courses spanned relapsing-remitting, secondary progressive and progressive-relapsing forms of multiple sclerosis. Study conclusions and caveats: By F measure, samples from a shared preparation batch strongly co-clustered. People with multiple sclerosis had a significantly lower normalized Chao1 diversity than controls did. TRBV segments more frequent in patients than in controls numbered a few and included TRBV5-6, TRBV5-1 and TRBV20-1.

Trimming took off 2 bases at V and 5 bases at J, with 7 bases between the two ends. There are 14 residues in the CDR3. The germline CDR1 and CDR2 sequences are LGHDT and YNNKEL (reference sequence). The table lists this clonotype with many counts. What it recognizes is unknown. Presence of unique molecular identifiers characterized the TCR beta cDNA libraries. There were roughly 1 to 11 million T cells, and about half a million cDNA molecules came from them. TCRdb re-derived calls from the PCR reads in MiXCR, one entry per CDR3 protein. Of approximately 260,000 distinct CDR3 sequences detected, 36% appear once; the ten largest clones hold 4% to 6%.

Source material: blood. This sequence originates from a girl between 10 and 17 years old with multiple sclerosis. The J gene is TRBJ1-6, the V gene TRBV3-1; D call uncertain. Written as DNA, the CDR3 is TGTGCCAGCAGCCAACCGGGGAATAATTCACCCCTCCACTTT. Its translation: CASSQPGNNSPLHF.